Listed below are T cell receptor beta chains from one sample, sequenced in a study of T cell clonotyping in hematopoietic cell transplantation. The assay was immunoSEQ multiplex PCR, and TCRdb's table has in-frame clones only and misses some. Of fewer than 80,000 clones detected, about 93% appear once; the ten largest clones hold approximately 1.5%. Source material: peripheral blood mononuclear cells. The receptors shown here come from a man aged 50 or older in good health. Some clones in this sample may be carry-over from other donors' samples. Both conserved end residues are part of each CDR3. A D gene is named only where the DNA matches it firmly. Only part of the rows carry a size: once, few, many, or a class if the clone is expanded.

clone size,J gene,D gene,V gene,CDR3 DNA,CDR3 protein
NA,TRBJ2-2,TRBD2,TRBV7-2,TGTGCCAGCAGCTTACGCGGGGGGGTGGACACCGGGGAGCTGTTTTTT,CASSLRGGVDTGELFF
NA,TRBJ2-7,TRBD1,TRBV6-1,TGTGCCAGCAGTGACCCGGGACAGTTAACATACGAGCAGTACTTC,CASSDPGQLTYEQYF
NA,TRBJ2-3,NA,TRBV18,TGTGCCAGCTCAGCCGACTGGAATCAGCCCCAGTATTTT,CASSADWNQPQYF
NA,TRBJ2-3,NA,TRBV25-1,TGTGCCAGCACTCCTTCCGGAGATACGCAGTATTTT,CASTPSGDTQYF
NA,TRBJ2-5,TRBD2,TRBV5-1,TGCGCCAGCAGCCCACGGCTAGCGGGGGGGCCAGAGACCCAGTACTTC,CASSPRLAGGPETQYF
NA,TRBJ2-3,NA,TRBV11-2,TGTGCCAGCAGCTTAGAAGGGACACGGGACACAGATACGCAGTATTTT,CASSLEGTRDTDTQYF
once,TRBJ2-7,NA,TRBV6-1,TGTGCCAGCATTGAAGAGTCCTACGAGCAGTACTTC,CASIEESYEQYF
once,TRBJ1-2,NA,TRBV29-1,TGCAGCGTTGATTATGACCATGCGGGCAACTATGGCTACACCTTC,CSVDYDHAGNYGYTF
NA,TRBJ1-1,TRBD1,TRBV27,TGTGCCACCAGATCAGGGGGCACTGAAGCTTTCTTT,CATRSGGTEAFF
NA,TRBJ2-5,NA,TRBV28,TGTGCCAGCAGACAGGGCCAAGAGACCCAGTACTTC,CASRQGQETQYF
NA,TRBJ1-1,TRBD1,TRBV11-1,TGTGCCAGCAGCCACCCGGGACAGGGTTTGGGCACTGAAGCTTTCTTT,CASSHPGQGLGTEAFF
NA,TRBJ2-4,NA,TRBV11-2,TGTGCCAGCAGCTTAGAGAGCATAGCCAAAAACATTCAGTACTTC,CASSLESIAKNIQYF
NA,TRBJ2-7,NA,TRBV29-1,TGCAGCGTTAGGGAAATGGGTGGGGAGCAGTACTTC,CSVREMGGEQYF
NA,TRBJ2-3,NA,TRBV5-1,TGCGCCAGCAGCTTGGCTGGGGGCGCGCACACAGATACGCAGTATTTT,CASSLAGGAHTDTQYF
NA,TRBJ2-3,NA,TRBV25-1,TGTGCCAGCAGTGAATCTGACACAGATACGCAGTATTTT,CASSESDTDTQYF
NA,TRBJ2-3,NA,TRBV28,TGTGCCAGCAGTTTGGCGATGGATACGCAGTATTTT,CASSLAMDTQYF
NA,TRBJ2-2,NA,TRBV7-3,TGTGCCAGCAGGGTTTCCGGCGACACCGGGGAGCTGTTTTTT,CASRVSGDTGELFF
once,TRBJ2-3,NA,TRBV10-2,TGCGCCAGCAGTGAGATGGGCAGGAGCACAGATACGCAGTATTTT,CASSEMGRSTDTQYF
NA,TRBJ1-1,NA,TRBV30,TGTGCCTGGAGTGTAGGGGAAGGCACTGAAGCTTTCTTT,CAWSVGEGTEAFF
NA,TRBJ2-2,NA,TRBV7-2,TGTGCCAGCAGCTTAGTCGGCGGAGGGGGCCCCGGGGAGCTGTTTTTT,CASSLVGGGGPGELFF
once,TRBJ2-2,NA,TRBV6-5,TGTGCCAGCAGCCGAGGACAGTTGAACACCGGGGAGCTGTTTTTT,CASSRGQLNTGELFF
NA,TRBJ2-4,TRBD1,TRBV7-6,TGTGCCAGCAGCTTAACTCGAGGGGGCGCGGACATTCAGTACTTC,CASSLTRGGADIQYF
NA,TRBJ1-1,NA,TRBV5-6,TGTGCCAGCAGCCTAACAGGGTTGAACACTGAAGCTTTCTTT,CASSLTGLNTEAFF
NA,TRBJ1-4,TRBD1,TRBV5-1,TGCGCCAGCAGCTGGGGACAGGGGAAAAGGGAAAAACTGTTTTTT,CASSWGQGKREKLFF
NA,TRBJ2-2,NA,TRBV4-1,TGCGCCAGCAGCCAAGGGGCAGTCACGTACACCGGGGAGCTGTTTTTT,CASSQGAVTYTGELFF
NA,TRBJ1-5,NA,TRBV28,TGTGCCAGCAGTGTCGCAGGAGGGCCCCAGCATTTT,CASSVAGGPQHF
NA,TRBJ2-7,TRBD2,TRBV6-1,TGTGCCAGCAGTGAGTGGTCTAGCGGGGAAGACGAGCAGTACTTC,CASSEWSSGEDEQYF
NA,TRBJ2-5,TRBD2,TRBV9,TGTGCCAGCAGCGCAGCGGGGGGGCCAGAGACCCAGTACTTC,CASSAAGGPETQYF
NA,TRBJ1-3,NA,TRBV7-8,TGTGCCAGCAGCTTAGATTTAGGGTCTGGAAACACCATATATTTT,CASSLDLGSGNTIYF
NA,TRBJ2-2,TRBD1,TRBV5-1,TGCGCCAGCAGCTTCAGGACAGGGGACACCGGGGAGCTGTTTTTT,CASSFRTGDTGELFF
NA,TRBJ1-1,NA,TRBV6-1,TGTGCCAGCGCCCTTGGGGGGGTTGAGACTGAAGCTTTCTTT,CASALGGVETEAFF
NA,TRBJ2-7,NA,TRBV29-1,TGCAGCGTTGGAGGGAGCTCCTACGAGCAGTACTTC,CSVGGSSYEQYF
once,TRBJ2-7,TRBD2,TRBV2,TGTGCCAGCAGTGTCACGAGCGGGAGCAACTACGAGCAGTACTTC,CASSVTSGSNYEQYF
NA,TRBJ2-2,NA,TRBV14,TGTGCCAGCAGCCAAGTACAGGGCGGCACCGGGGAGCTGTTTTTT,CASSQVQGGTGELFF
NA,TRBJ2-7,TRBD1,TRBV6-1,TGTGCCAGCACGCGGACAGGGGGCGGGTACGAGCAGTACTTC,CASTRTGGGYEQYF
NA,TRBJ1-2,NA,TRBV28,TGTGCCAGCAGGGAAGGCAGTGCTAACTATGGCTACACCTTC,CASREGSANYGYTF
NA,TRBJ1-2,TRBD1,TRBV5-1,TGCGCCAGCAGAGGGACAGATCCTAACTATGGCTACACCTTC,CASRGTDPNYGYTF
NA,TRBJ2-7,NA,TRBV9,TGTGCCAGCAGCGTGGGAGCTGGCGGGGGACACTACGAGCAGTACTTC,CASSVGAGGGHYEQYF
NA,TRBJ1-5,NA,TRBV6-5,TGTGCCAGCAGCCCGAGGGCATATAGCAATCAGCCCCAGCATTTT,CASSPRAYSNQPQHF
NA,TRBJ2-7,TRBD2,TRBV28,TGTGCCAGCAGCTCACGCATACTAGCGGCGAACTCCTACGAGCAGTACTTC,CASSSRILAANSYEQYF
NA,TRBJ1-1,NA,TRBV7-9,TGTGCCAGCAGCTTAGCGAGGGGCAGAGAAGCTTTCTTT,CASSLARGREAFF
once,TRBJ2-7,TRBD1,TRBV10-2,TGCGCCAGCAGTGAGTCTGGGACAGGGGGCTCCTACGAGCAGTACTTC,CASSESGTGGSYEQYF
few,TRBJ1-2,NA,TRBV9,TGTGCCAGCAGCGTAGGAGGGGACTATGGCTACACCTTC,CASSVGGDYGYTF
NA,TRBJ2-7,NA,TRBV11-1,TGTGCCAGCAGGAGTGACGGGGCCAGCTCCTACGAGCAGTACTTC,CASRSDGASSYEQYF
NA,TRBJ2-3,NA,TRBV11-3,TGTGCCAGCAGCTTAGTGGGCGGGGTGGCAAGCTATACGCAGTATTTT,CASSLVGGVASYTQYF
once,TRBJ1-2,NA,TRBV9,TGTGCCAGCAGCGCACCCCCCCTAAGAGGCTACACCTTC,CASSAPPLRGYTF
once,TRBJ2-2,NA,TRBV15,TGTGCCACCAGCAGAGATCGGGGCGGGAACACCGGGGAGCTGTTTTTT,CATSRDRGGNTGELFF
NA,TRBJ1-3,NA,TRBV5-1,TGCGCCAGCAGCTTGGACGGTCTGGGTTCGGGAAACACCATATATTTT,CASSLDGLGSGNTIYF
NA,TRBJ1-5,NA,TRBV2,TGTGCCAGCAGTGAATATGGCTCAGGAAGCAATCAGCCCCAGCATTTT,CASSEYGSGSNQPQHF
NA,TRBJ1-1,TRBD1,TRBV28,TGTGCCAGCAGTTACTACAGGGGGAGTGAAGCTTTCTTT,CASSYYRGSEAFF
NA,TRBJ1-1,NA,TRBV7-8,TGTGCCAGCAGCCAAAGGGGCGGGGCAGGGAGATTCCTTGAAGCTTTCTTT,CASSQRGGAGRFLEAFF
NA,TRBJ2-3,TRBD2,TRBV11-3,TGTGCCAGCAGCCCATACGCGGGGGGTCGCACAGATACGCAGTATTTT,CASSPYAGGRTDTQYF
once,TRBJ2-7,NA,TRBV5-1,TGCGCCAGCAGCTTGGACTCGCCCTCCTACGAGCAGTACTTC,CASSLDSPSYEQYF
NA,TRBJ1-3,NA,TRBV5-6,TGTGCCAGCAGCTCACACAGAGCTGGAAACACCATATATTTT,CASSSHRAGNTIYF
NA,TRBJ1-2,NA,TRBV5-6,TGTGCCAGCAGCACGGGACGGCCCGCCACAAACTATGGCTACACCTTC,CASSTGRPATNYGYTF